Below, one TCR beta chain is given with its context. The data originate from a study of blood T cell repertoires in COVID-19. Profiled with immunoSEQ multiplex PCR; TCRdb holds only in-frame clones, not every one. This table has over 60,000 clones, about 88% appearing once. Trimming removed 2 bases from V and 4 bases from J; junction bases left unmatched: 4. Germline CDR1 reads SGHNT; CDR2 reads YYREEE (reference sequence). The CDR3 length is 14 residues. The chain has TRBV5-4 and TRBJ2-3; 7 positions match TRBD2. This sequence originates from a man between 65 and 79 years old with active or convalescent COVID-19. Sequencing input: peripheral blood. This chain's CDR3 is CASSLVGRADTQYF. The CDR3 DNA is TGTGCCAGCAGCTTAGTGGGGAGGGCAGATACGCAGTATTTT.